Sequencing of this TCR beta chain was carried out in a study of post-analysis software for immune sequencing data. This CDR3 is 16 amino acids long. The V end was cut by 0 bases, the J end by 2 bases, with 14 bases between. Germline CDR1 reads WSHSY; CDR2 reads SAAADI. This clonotype appeared once. Antigen specificity is unknown. TCR beta cDNA libraries had unique molecular identifiers. TCRdb ran MiXCR on the PCR reads and lists one entry per CDR3 protein. This table holds 750,000 to 950,000 distinct CDR3 sequences, approximately 50% found once. Whole-study findings and limits: About five TRBV segments, including TRBV5-6, TRBV5-1 and TRBV20-1, were more frequent in patients than controls.

The rearrangement links TRBV10-2 to TRBJ2-7; D is perhaps TRBD2 (5 bases). The TCR was taken from a girl under 18 with multiple sclerosis. Sequenced material: blood. CDR3 region: CASSESRGDPTYEQYF. The CDR3 nucleotides read TGCGCCAGCAGTGAGTCCCGGGGTGATCCAACCTACGAGCAGTACTTC.